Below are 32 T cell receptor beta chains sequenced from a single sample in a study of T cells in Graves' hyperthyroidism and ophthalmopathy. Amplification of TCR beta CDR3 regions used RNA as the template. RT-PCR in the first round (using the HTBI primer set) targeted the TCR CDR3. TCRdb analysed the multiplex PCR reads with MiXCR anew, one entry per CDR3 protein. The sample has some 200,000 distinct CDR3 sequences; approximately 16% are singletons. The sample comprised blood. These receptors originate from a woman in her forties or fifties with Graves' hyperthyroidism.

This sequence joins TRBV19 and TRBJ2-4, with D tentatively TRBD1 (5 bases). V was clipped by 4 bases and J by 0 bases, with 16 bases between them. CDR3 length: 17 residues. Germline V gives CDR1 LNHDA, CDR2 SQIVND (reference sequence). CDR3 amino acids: CASSTPMTAIAKNIQYF. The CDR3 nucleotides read TGTGCCAGTAGTACTCCGATGACAGCCATAGCCAAAAACATTCAGTACTTC.

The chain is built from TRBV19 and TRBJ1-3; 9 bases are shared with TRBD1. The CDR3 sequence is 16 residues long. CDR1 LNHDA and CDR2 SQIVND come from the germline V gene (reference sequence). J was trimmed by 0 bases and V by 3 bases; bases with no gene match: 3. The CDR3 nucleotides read TGTGCCAGTAGTATGGACAGGGGCGGCTCTGGAAACACCATATATTTT. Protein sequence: CASSMDRGGSGNTIYF.

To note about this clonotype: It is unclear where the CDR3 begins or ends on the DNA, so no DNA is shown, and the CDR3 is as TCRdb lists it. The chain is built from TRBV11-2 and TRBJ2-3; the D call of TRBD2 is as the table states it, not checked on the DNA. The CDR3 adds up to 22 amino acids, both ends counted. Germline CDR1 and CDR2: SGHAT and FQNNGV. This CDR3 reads CASSFYICSARLGGWGTDTQYF.

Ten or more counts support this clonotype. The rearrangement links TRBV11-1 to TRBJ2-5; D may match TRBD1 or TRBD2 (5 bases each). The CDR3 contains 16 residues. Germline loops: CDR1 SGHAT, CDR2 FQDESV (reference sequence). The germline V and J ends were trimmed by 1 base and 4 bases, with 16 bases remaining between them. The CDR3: CASSLVGVAGSETQYF. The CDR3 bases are TGTGCCAGCAGCTTAGTAGGGGTGGCGGGTTCAGAGACCCAGTACTTC.

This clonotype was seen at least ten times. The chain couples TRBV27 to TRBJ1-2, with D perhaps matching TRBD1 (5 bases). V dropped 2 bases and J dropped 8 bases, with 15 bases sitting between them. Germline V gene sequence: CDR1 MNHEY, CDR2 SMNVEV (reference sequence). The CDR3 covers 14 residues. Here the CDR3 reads CASSLIRGLGGYTF. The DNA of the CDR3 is TGTGCCAGCAGTTTAATTAGGGGTTTAGGCGGCTACACCTTC.

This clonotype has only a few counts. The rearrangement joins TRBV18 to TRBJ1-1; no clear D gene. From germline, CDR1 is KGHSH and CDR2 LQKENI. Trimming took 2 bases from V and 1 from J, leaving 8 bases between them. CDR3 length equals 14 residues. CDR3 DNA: TGTGCCAGCTCACCAATAGCCCCGAACACTGAAGCTTTCTTT. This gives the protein CASSPIAPNTEAFF.

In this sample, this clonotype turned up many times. The CDR3 bases are TGTGCCAGCAGTTTAGGTGGGCTAGCGGGTAACTCCTACGAGCAGTACTTC. Translating gives CASSLGGLAGNSYEQYF. The genes are TRBV12-3 or TRBV12-4 and TRBJ2-7, with TRBD2 matching 8 bases. The CDR3 has 17 residues. Germline trimming cut 1 base from V and 0 bases from J; bases unmatched to any gene: 8.

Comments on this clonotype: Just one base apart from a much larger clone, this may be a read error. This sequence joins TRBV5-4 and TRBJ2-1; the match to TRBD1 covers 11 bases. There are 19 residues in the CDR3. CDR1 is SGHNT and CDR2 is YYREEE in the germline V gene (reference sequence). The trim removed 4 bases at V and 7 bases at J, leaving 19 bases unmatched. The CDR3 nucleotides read TGTGCCAGCAGCACCGGACAGGGGGCATATGGGGCTAGGCCGAATGAGCAGTTCTTC. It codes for CASSTGQGAYGARPNEQFF.

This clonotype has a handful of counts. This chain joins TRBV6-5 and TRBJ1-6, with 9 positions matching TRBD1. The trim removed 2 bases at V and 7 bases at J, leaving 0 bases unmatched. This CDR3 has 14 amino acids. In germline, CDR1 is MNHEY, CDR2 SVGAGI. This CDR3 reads CASSYGTGNSPLHF. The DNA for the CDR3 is TGTGCCAGCAGTTACGGGACAGGGAATTCACCCCTCCACTTT.

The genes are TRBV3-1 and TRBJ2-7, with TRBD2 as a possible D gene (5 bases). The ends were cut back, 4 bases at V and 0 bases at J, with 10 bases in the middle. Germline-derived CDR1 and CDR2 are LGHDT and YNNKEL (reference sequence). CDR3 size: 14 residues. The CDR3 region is CASSPWENSYEQYF. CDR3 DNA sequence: TGTGCCAGCAGCCCATGGGAGAACTCCTACGAGCAGTACTTC.

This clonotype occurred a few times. CDR3 amino acids: CSASNPGQGGETQYF. Here the CDR3 DNA reads TGCAGTGCTTCCAATCCGGGACAGGGAGGAGAGACCCAGTACTTC. The chain carries TRBV20-1 and TRBJ2-5, with TRBD1 matching 9 bases. V shed 5 bases, J shed 4 bases, and the junction held 11 bases outside the gene matches. Germline loops: CDR1 DFQATT, CDR2 SNEGSKA (reference sequence). The CDR3 runs 15 residues.

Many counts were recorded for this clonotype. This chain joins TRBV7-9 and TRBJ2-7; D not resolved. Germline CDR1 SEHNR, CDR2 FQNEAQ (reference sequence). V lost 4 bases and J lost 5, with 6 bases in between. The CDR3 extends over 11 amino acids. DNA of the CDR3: TGTGCCAGCAGCTCGCATGACGAGCAGTACTTC. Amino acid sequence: CASSSHDEQYF.

The CDR3 coding sequence is TGTGCCACCAGTGATAGGAGCACGTCCCGCGGCAATGAGCAGTTCTTC. Protein: CATSDRSTSRGNEQFF. The V and J genes are TRBV24-1 and TRBJ2-1, with D unresolved. Germline CDR1 reads KGHDR; CDR2 reads SFDVKD. Trimming took off 3 bases at V and 6 bases at J, with 17 bases between the two ends. The CDR3 has 16 residues.

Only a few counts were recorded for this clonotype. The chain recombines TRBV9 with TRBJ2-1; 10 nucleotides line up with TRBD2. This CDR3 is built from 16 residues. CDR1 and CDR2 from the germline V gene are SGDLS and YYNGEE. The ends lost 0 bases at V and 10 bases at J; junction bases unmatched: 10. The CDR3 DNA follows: TGTGCCAGCAGCGTAGTGGCTAGCGGGAGACTTGGGGAGCAGTTCTTC. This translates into CASSVVASGRLGEQFF. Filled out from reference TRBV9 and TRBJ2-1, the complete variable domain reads DSGVTQTPKHLITATGQRVTLRCSPRSGDLSVYWYQQSLDQGLQFLIQYYNGEERAKGNILERFSAQQFPDLHSELNLSSLELGDSALYFCASSVVASGRLGEQFFGPGTRLTVL.

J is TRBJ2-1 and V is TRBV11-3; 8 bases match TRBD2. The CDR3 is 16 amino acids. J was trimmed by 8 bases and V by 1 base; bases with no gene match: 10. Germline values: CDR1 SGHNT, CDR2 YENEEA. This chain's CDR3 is CASSLVPGGPGDEQFF. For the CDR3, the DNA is TGTGCCAGCAGCTTAGTACCGGGAGGGCCGGGCGATGAGCAGTTCTTC.

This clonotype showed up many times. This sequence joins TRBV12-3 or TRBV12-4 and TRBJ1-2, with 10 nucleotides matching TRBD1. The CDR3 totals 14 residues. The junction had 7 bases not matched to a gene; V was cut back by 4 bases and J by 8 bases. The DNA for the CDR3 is TGTGCCAGCAGTTCGGGACAGGGGCTGACGGGCTACACCTTC. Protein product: CASSSGQGLTGYTF.

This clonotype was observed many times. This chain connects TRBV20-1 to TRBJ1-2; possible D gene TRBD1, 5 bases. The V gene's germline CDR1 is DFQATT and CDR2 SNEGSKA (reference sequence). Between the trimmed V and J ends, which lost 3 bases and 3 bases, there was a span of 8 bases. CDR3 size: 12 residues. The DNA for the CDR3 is TGCAGTGCTAGTCCGGGACACTATGGCTACACCTTC. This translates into CSASPGHYGYTF.

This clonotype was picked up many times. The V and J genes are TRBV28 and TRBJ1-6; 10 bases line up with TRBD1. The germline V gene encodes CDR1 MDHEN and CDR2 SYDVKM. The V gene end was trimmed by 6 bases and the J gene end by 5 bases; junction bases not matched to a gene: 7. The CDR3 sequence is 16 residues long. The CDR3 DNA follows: TGTGCCAGCAGACCGGACAGGGGGATCAATAATTCACCCCTCCACTTT. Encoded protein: CASRPDRGINNSPLHF.

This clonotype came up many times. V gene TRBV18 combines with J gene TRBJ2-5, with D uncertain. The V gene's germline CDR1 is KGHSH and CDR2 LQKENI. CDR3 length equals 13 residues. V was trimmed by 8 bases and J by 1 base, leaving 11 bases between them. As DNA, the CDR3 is TGTGCCAGCACACTGGGGTTCCAAGAGACCCAGTACTTC. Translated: CASTLGFQETQYF. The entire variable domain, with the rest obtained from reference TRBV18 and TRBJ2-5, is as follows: NAGVMQNPRHLVRRRGQEARLRCSPMKGHSHVYWYRQLPEEGLKFMVYLQKENIIDESGMPKERFSAEFPKEGPSILRIQQVVRGDSAAYFCASTLGFQETQYFGPGTRLLVL.

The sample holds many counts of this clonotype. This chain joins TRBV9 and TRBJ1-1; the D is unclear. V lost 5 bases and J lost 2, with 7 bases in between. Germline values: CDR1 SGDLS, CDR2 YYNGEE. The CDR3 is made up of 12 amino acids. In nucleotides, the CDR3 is TGTGCCAGCAGATCACCAAACACTGAAGCTTTCTTT. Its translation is CASRSPNTEAFF.

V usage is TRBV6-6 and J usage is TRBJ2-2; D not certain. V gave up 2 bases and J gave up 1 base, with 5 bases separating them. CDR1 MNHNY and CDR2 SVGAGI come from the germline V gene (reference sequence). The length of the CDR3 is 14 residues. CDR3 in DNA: TGTGCCAGCAGTTACGATCAGAACACCGGGGAGCTGTTTTTT. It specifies CASSYDQNTGELFF.

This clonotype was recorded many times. The CDR3 DNA reads as TGTGCCAGCTCCACCGGGACAGGGAGCAATGAGCAGTTCTTC. It is translated as CASSTGTGSNEQFF. The V call is TRBV28, the J call TRBJ2-1; 9 positions match TRBD1. V lost 8 bases to trimming and J lost 6 bases; unmatched junction nucleotides: 8. CDR1 is MDHEN and CDR2 is SYDVKM in the germline V gene. The CDR3 loop spans 14 amino acids.

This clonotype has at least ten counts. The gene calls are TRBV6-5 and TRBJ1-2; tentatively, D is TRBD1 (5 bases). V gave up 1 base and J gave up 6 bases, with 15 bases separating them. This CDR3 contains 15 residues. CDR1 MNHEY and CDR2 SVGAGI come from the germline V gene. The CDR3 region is CASSYLSREMDGYTF. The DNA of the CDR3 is TGTGCCAGCAGTTACTTGAGCAGGGAAATGGATGGCTACACCTTC.

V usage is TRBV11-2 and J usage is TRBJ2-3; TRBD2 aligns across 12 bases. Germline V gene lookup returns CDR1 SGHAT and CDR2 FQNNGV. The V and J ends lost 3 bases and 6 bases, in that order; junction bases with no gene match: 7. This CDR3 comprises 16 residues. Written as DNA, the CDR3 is TGTGCCAGCAGCTTGGTGACTAGCGGGAGTTCGGATACGCAGTATTTT. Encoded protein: CASSLVTSGSSDTQYF.

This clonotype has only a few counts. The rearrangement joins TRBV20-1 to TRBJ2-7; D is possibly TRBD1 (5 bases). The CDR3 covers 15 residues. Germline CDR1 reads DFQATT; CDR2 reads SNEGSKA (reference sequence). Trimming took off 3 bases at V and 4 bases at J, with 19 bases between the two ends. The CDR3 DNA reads TGCAGTGCTAGGGGGCCAATGGAAGTTGGGTACGAGCAGTACTTC. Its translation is CSARGPMEVGYEQYF.

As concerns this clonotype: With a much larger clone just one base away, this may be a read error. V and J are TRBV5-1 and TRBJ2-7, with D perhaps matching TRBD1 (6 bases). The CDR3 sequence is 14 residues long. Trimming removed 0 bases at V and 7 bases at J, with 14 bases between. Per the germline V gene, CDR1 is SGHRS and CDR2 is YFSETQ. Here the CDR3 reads CASSLVGGYNEQYF. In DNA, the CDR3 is TGCGCCAGCAGCTTGGTAGGGGGATACAATGAGCAGTACTTC.

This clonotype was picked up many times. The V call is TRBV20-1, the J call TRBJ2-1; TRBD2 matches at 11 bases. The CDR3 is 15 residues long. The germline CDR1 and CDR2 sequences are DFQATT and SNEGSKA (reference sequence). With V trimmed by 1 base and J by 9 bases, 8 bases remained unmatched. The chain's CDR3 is CSARVPLAGGGEQFF. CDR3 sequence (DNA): TGCAGTGCTAGAGTTCCCCTAGCGGGGGGAGGTGAGCAGTTCTTC.

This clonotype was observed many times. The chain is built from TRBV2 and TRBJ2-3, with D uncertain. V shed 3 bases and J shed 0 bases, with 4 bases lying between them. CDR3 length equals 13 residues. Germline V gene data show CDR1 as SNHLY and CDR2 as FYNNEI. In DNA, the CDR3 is TGTGCCAGCAGTGACTACAGCACAGATACGCAGTATTTT. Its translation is CASSDYSTDTQYF.

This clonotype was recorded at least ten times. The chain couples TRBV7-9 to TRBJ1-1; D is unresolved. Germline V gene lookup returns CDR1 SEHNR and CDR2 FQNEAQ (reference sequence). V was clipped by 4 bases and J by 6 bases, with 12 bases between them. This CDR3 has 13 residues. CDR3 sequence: CASSWGAVSEAFF. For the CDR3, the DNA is TGTGCCAGCAGCTGGGGTGCTGTTTCTGAAGCTTTCTTT.

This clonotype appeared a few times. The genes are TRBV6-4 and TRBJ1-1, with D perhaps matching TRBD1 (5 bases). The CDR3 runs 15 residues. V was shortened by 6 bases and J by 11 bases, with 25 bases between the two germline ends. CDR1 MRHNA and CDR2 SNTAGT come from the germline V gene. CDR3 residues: CASRVTSDSGAEAFF. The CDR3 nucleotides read TGTGCCAGCAGAGTAACTTCTGACAGTGGGGCGGAGGCTTTCTTT.

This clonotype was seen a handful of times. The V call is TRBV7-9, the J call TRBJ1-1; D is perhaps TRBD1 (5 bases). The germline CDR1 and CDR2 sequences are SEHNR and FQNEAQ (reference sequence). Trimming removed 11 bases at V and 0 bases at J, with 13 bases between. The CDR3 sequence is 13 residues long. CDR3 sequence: CAGSTDMNTEAFF. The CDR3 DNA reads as TGTGCCGGATCGACAGACATGAACACTGAAGCTTTCTTT.

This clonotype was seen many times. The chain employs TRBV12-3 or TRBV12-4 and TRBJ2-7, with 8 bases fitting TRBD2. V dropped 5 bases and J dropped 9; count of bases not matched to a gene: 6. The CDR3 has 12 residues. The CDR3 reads CASSPAGVGQYF. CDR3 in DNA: TGTGCCAGCAGTCCAGCGGGAGTGGGGCAGTACTTC.